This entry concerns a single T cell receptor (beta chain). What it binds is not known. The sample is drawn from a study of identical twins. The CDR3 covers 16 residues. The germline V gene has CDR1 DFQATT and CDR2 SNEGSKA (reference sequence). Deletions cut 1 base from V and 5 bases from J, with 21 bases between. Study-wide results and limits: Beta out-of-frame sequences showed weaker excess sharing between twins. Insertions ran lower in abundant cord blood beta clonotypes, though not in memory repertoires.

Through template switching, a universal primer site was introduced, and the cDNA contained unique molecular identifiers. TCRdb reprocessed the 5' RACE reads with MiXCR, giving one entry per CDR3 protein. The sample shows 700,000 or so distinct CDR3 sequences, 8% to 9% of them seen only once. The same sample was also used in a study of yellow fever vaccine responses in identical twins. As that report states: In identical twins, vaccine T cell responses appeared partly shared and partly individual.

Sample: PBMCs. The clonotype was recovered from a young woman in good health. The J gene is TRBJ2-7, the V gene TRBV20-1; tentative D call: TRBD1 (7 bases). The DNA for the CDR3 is TGCAGTGCTAGAGCCTCACGGAGGGGGCAAGGGGACGAGCAGTACTTC. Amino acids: CSARASRRGQGDEQYF.